This TCR beta chain was sequenced in a study of cytomegalovirus exposure and HLA in healthy donors. It was healthy bone marrow donors who served as donors. General study results and limits: An analysis done earlier found most TCR beta V segments productive about 87% or about 30% of the time. The classifier reportedly diagnosed cytomegalovirus status with high sensitivity and specificity. Across donors, most TCRs were seen rarely, yet some public ones were widespread.

This clone was counted between two and nine times. Its antigen is still unknown. Looked up from germline, CDR1 is SNHLY and CDR2 is FYNNEI. The V segment lost 5 bases and the J segment 0 bases; nucleotides outside the gene matches: 4. CDR3 length: 15 residues. PCR employed 60 Vbeta and 13 Jbeta primers. The method was immunoSEQ multiplex PCR; TCRdb's version includes in-frame clones alone and lacks a portion of them. The table shows approximately 150,000 clones, with approximately 79% occurring only once. The chain couples TRBV2 to TRBJ2-3, with TRBD2 matching over 8 bases. The sample taken for sequencing was PBMCs. The clonotype comes from a male donor in good health and CMV-seronegative. The CDR3 coding sequence is TGTGCCAGCAGTCGTAGCGGGACTAGCACAGATACGCAGTATTTT. Translated: CASSRSGTSTDTQYF.